A selection of T cell receptor beta chains follows, all from one sample in a study of PD-1 blockade in classical Hodgkin lymphoma. Repertoires were generated with immunoSEQ multiplex PCR, while TCRdb's copy carries only in-frame clones and drops some. The top ten clones hold 2.5% to 3% of a sample with over 80,000 clones, 92% of them seen once. Sequences were derived from peripheral blood mononuclear cells (PBMCs), sampled at baseline. Every receptor here comes from a human donor with classical Hodgkin lymphoma. Each CDR3 is given with its conserved first and last residue. D genes are given only for firm matches. Not every row has a clone size; where given, it reads once, few, many or a size class.

.,.,TRBJ1-1,14,TRBV5-1,TGCGCCAGCAGCTTAGACCCCCAGAGTTCTGAAGCTTTCTTT,CASSLDPQSSEAFF
.,.,TRBJ1-2,13,TRBV7-2,TGTGCCAGCAGCCGTAACAGGGTAGAGGGCTACACCTTC,CASSRNRVEGYTF
.,TRBD1,TRBJ2-2,15,TRBV7-8,TGTGCCAGCAGCGAGGGACAGGGAATTGCCGGGGAGCTGTTTTTT,CASSEGQGIAGELFF
.,.,TRBJ1-2,13,TRBV28,TGTGCCAGCAAGTTTTCAGGGAACTATGGCTACACCTTC,CASKFSGNYGYTF
.,.,TRBJ2-5,11,TRBV5-1,TGCGCCAGCAGCTTCGGGGAGACCCAGTACTTC,CASSFGETQYF
.,.,TRBJ1-5,10,TRBV27,TGTGCCAGCAGTTATCAGCCCCAGCATTTT,CASSYQPQHF
.,.,TRBJ1-1,14,TRBV10-3,TGTGCCATCAGGGGGGGCGGTGGGAACACTGAAGCTTTCTTT,CAIRGGGGNTEAFF
.,.,TRBJ2-3,15,TRBV7-9,TGTGCCAGCAGCTTAGTTAGGGCAACCACAGATACGCAGTATTTT,CASSLVRATTDTQYF
few,.,TRBJ1-5,13,TRBV7-8,TGTGCCAGCAGCTTAGACAGGGATCAGGCCCAGCATTTT,CASSLDRDQAQHF
.,.,TRBJ2-4,16,TRBV6-1,TGTGCCAGCAGTGTCCAGCGATTTGGCACAAAAAACATTCAGTACTTC,CASSVQRFGTKNIQYF